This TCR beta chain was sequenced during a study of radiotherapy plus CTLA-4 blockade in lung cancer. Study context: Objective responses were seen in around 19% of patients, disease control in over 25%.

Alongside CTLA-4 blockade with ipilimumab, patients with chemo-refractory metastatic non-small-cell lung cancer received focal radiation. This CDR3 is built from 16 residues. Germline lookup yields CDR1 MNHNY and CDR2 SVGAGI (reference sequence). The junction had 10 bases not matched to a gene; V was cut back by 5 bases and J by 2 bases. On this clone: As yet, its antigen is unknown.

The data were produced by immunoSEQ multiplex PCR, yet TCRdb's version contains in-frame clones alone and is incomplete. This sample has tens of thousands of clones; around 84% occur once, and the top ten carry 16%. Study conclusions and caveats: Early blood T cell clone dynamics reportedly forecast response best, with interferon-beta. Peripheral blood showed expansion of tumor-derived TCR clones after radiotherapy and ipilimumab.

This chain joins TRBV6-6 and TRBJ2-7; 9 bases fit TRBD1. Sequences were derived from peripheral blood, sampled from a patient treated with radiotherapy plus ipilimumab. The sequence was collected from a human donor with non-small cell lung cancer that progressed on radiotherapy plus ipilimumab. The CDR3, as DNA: TGTGCCAGCAGTCCCCCGGGACAGGGTTCCACCTACGAGCAGTACTTC. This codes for CASSPPGQGSTYEQYF.